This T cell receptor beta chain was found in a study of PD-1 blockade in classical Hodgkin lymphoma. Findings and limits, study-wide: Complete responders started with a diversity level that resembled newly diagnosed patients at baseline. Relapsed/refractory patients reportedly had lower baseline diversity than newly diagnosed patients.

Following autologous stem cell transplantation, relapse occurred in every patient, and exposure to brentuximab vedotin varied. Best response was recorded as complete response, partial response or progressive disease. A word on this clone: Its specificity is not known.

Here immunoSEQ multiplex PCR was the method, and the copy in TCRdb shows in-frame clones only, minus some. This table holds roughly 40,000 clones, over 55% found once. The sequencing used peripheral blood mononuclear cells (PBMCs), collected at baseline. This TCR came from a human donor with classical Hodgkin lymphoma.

The CDR3 loop reads CASSDGLVSETQYF. The CDR3 DNA reads as TGTGCCAGCAGCGACGGACTAGTTTCGGAGACCCAGTACTTC. V gene TRBV9 combines with J gene TRBJ2-5, with TRBD2 matching over 7 bases. CDR3 size: 14 residues. Germline V lookup: CDR1 SGDLS, CDR2 YYNGEE. The V segment lost 3 bases and the J segment 5 bases; nucleotides outside the gene matches: 7.